The present T cell receptor beta chain was sequenced within a study of T-cell memory formation after mild COVID-19. The J segment lost 9 bases and the V segment lost 2 bases, leaving 10 bases of the junction unmatched. This CDR3 has 16 amino acids. From the 5' RACE reads, TCRdb called clonotypes with MiXCR, one entry per CDR3 protein. Among about 180,000 distinct CDR3 sequences listed, 15% to 20% were seen once. There are a few counts of this clonotype. The sequencing sample was made of PBMCs or a T cell subset sorted from them (not recorded which). This chain connects TRBV23-1 to TRBJ1-5, with 10 positions matching TRBD1. TRBV23-1 is given ORF status, its function remaining uncertain. The clonotype comes from an adult woman who had mild COVID-19 (a few samples of this study predate the infection). Cell type and time point are not known. The CDR3 coding sequence is TGCGCCAGCAGTCAACAAAGGACAGGGGGGGACGTGCCCCAGCATTTT. Amino acid sequence: CASSQQRTGGDVPQHF.